This is a list of T cell receptor beta chains from one sample in a study of cytomegalovirus exposure and HLA in healthy donors. The table came from immunoSEQ multiplex PCR; TCRdb's copy has only in-frame clones and leaves some out. The repertoire holds roughly 220,000 clones, more than 65% seen once, with about 1.9% in the top ten. The sequencing input was PBMCs. The receptor source for this set is a woman aged 25 to 39 in good health and CMV-seronegative. Each CDR3 is given with its conserved first and last residue. The D gene is left open where the match is weak. For some rows the clone size is stated as once, few or many, or as a class when expanded; others skip it.

>TRBV5-4|TRBD1|few|TRBJ1-1
CASTLDRDLEAFF
TGTGCCAGCACCCTTGACAGGGACCTTGAAGCTTTCTTT
>TRBV19|-|-|TRBJ2-1
CASSLDYNNEQFF
TGTGCCAGTAGCCTGGACTACAATAATGAGCAGTTCTTC
>TRBV10-3|TRBD1|-|TRBJ1-1
CAIRAGTGAWGTEAFF
TGTGCCATAAGAGCCGGGACAGGGGCTTGGGGGACTGAAGCTTTCTTT
>TRBV2|TRBD1|-|TRBJ2-7
CASSAGTGPYEQYF
TGTGCCAGCAGTGCCGGGACAGGTCCCTACGAGCAGTACTTC
>TRBV2|-|once|TRBJ1-5
CASSEGRGQPQHF
TGTGCCAGCAGTGAGGGGCGGGGACAGCCCCAGCATTTT
>TRBV19|-|-|TRBJ1-6
CASRTHNSPLHF
TGTGCCAGTAGGACACATAATTCACCCCTCCACTTT
>TRBV6-1|TRBD2|-|TRBJ2-7
CASSFGGGAVNEQYF
TGTGCCAGCAGTTTTGGCGGGGGGGCCGTAAACGAGCAGTACTTC
>TRBV7-9|TRBD1|-|TRBJ1-2
CASSLGPRDRKVEEGYTF
TGTGCCAGCAGCTTAGGCCCCCGGGACAGGAAGGTTGAAGAGGGCTACACCTTC
>TRBV7-9|-|few|TRBJ2-1
CASSLTGVGSDEQFF
TGTGCCAGCAGCTTAACGGGAGTAGGTTCCGATGAGCAGTTCTTC
>TRBV15|TRBD1|-|TRBJ2-7
CATSREGQVYEQYF
TGTGCCACCAGCAGAGAGGGACAGGTCTACGAGCAGTACTTC
>TRBV4-1|TRBD1|-|TRBJ2-4
CASRTGTIQYF
TGCGCCAGCAGGACAGGGACCATTCAGTACTTC
>TRBV27|-|-|TRBJ1-5
CASSLSGQVDEPQHF
TGTGCCAGCAGTTTATCTGGGCAGGTTGACGAGCCCCAGCATTTT
>TRBV7-2|-|-|TRBJ1-5
CASSRGFSSNQPQHF
TGTGCCAGCAGCCGAGGGTTTTCCAGCAATCAGCCCCAGCATTTT
>TRBV4-1|TRBD2|-|TRBJ2-3
CASSQETTSGGVEYF
TGCGCCAGCAGCCAAGAAACGACTAGCGGGGGTGTTGAGTATTTT
>TRBV11-1|-|-|TRBJ2-5
CASSPRLKEETQYF
TGTGCCAGCAGCCCCAGGCTTAAGGAAGAGACCCAGTACTTC
>TRBV2|TRBD1|-|TRBJ1-5
CAMGQGPNSNQPQHF
TGTGCCATGGGACAGGGTCCGAATAGCAATCAGCCCCAGCATTTT
>TRBV6-6|-|once|TRBJ2-7
CASSYGHFYEQYF
TGTGCCAGCAGTTATGGGCACTTCTACGAGCAGTACTTC
>TRBV12-5|-|-|TRBJ1-2
CASGLSGRDNGYTF
TGTGCTAGTGGTTTGTCGGGAAGGGATAATGGCTACACCTTC
>TRBV2|-|-|TRBJ2-7
CASRSRSYEQYF
TGTGCCAGCAGGAGCCGTTCCTACGAGCAGTACTTC
>TRBV7-9|-|-|TRBJ2-7
CATNKVDGTPDSTYEQYF
TGTGCCACAAATAAAGTCGATGGGACCCCGGACAGCACCTACGAGCAGTACTTC
>TRBV9|-|-|TRBJ2-2
CASSVGSKGELFF
TGTGCCAGCAGCGTCGGTTCGAAAGGGGAGCTGTTTTTT
>TRBV6-6|-|-|TRBJ1-2
CASLNTDSNYGYTF
TGTGCCAGCTTAAATACAGACAGTAACTATGGCTACACCTTC
>TRBV2|TRBD1|-|TRBJ2-4
CASSDGDRVNIQYF
TGTGCCAGCAGTGATGGAGACAGGGTAAACATTCAGTACTTC
>TRBV29-1|-|-|TRBJ1-1
CSVEVPRSEAFF
TGCAGCGTTGAAGTCCCTCGGAGTGAAGCTTTCTTT
>TRBV6-1|-|-|TRBJ1-1
CVSGGGYTEAFF
TGTGTCTCGGGGGGTGGGTACACTGAAGCTTTCTTT
>TRBV13|-|-|TRBJ2-5
CASSSSGVETQYF
TGTGCCAGCAGCTCTTCAGGTGTAGAGACCCAGTACTTC
>TRBV14|-|-|TRBJ1-3
CASSQEQVHSSGNTIYF
TGTGCCAGCAGCCAAGAGCAAGTACATTCCTCTGGAAACACCATATATTTT
>TRBV20-1|-|-|TRBJ2-7
CSARTGPEQYF
TGCAGTGCTAGGACAGGTCCCGAGCAGTACTTC
>TRBV2|TRBD2|-|TRBJ2-3
CASSDPRGVTTDTQYF
TGTGCCAGCAGTGATCCGCGGGGGGTGACGACAGATACGCAGTATTTT
>TRBV6-1|-|once|TRBJ1-2
CASSASSRDSGGYTF
TGTGCCAGCAGTGCCAGCTCCCGGGACTCTGGGGGCTACACCTTC
>TRBV11-2|-|few|TRBJ2-5
CASSLARETQYF
TGTGCCAGCAGCTTAGCGCGAGAGACCCAGTACTTC
>TRBV27|-|few|TRBJ2-7
CASSLLGILVEEQYF
TGTGCCAGCAGTTTATTGGGCATCCTGGTAGAGGAGCAGTACTTC
>TRBV5-1|TRBD1|-|TRBJ2-2
CASSWTGTGNTGELFF
TGCGCCAGCAGCTGGACCGGGACAGGAAACACCGGGGAGCTGTTTTTT
>TRBV5-5|TRBD1|once|TRBJ1-2
CASSPTGGSGYGYTF
TGTGCCAGCAGCCCCACAGGGGGTAGCGGCTATGGCTACACCTTC
>TRBV11-2|-|-|TRBJ2-5
CASSIPGEVETQYF
TGTGCCAGCAGCATTCCAGGGGAAGTGGAGACCCAGTACTTC
>TRBV18|-|-|TRBJ1-2
CASSPGGGNYGYTF
TGTGCCAGCTCACCGGGAGGAGGGAACTATGGCTACACCTTC
>TRBV6-6|TRBD2|-|TRBJ2-7
CASSGPGLAGGYEQYF
TGTGCCAGCAGTGGACCGGGACTAGCGGGGGGATACGAGCAGTACTTC
>TRBV2|TRBD1|-|TRBJ1-4
CASSGRDRATNEKLFF
TGTGCCAGCAGCGGAAGGGACAGAGCAACTAATGAAAAACTGTTTTTT
>TRBV30|TRBD1|-|TRBJ1-2
CAWNLGQGEGYSF
TGTGCCTGGAACCTAGGGCAGGGGGAAGGCTACTCCTTC
>TRBV7-9|-|few|TRBJ2-7
CASSPLGGQGPYEQYF
TGTGCCAGCAGCCCACTAGGGGGTCAGGGTCCCTACGAGCAGTACTTC
>TRBV19|-|once|TRBJ2-3
CASSTGSGDTQYF
TGTGCCAGTAGTACAGGGTCTGGCGATACGCAGTATTTT
>TRBV28|-|-|TRBJ1-1
CASSLGQSEAFF
TGTGCCAGCAGTTTAGGGCAGAGCGAAGCTTTCTTT